This TCR beta chain is drawn from a study of a mutant IDH1 vaccine in newly diagnosed glioma. Study context: The patients received vaccinations eight times, in weeks 1, 3, 5, 7, 11, 15, 19 and 23. Vaccination followed radiotherapy alone by 4-6 weeks, or accompanied temozolomide cycles.

With respect to this clone: Antigen unknown.

The CDR3 contains 15 residues. Per germline, CDR1 SGHRS and CDR2 YFSETQ. Trimming removed 0 bases from V and 11 bases from J, with 17 bases in between. Sequenced by immunoSEQ multiplex PCR; TCRdb stores in-frame clones only, minus some. Of about 38,000 clones in the sample, approximately 78% are singletons; the top ten hold around 5.5%. Time point in this sample: week 5, during vaccination. In every dose of vaccine, 300 ug of mutant IDH1 20-mer peptide was given alongside topical imiquimod. The receptor's source is a man aged 40-49 years with glioma. This chain links TRBV5-1 with TRBJ2-2; D is unclear. Sample: PBMCs, taken from a glioma patient whose treatment included an IDH1 peptide vaccine. The CDR3 DNA sequence: TGCGCCAGCAGCTTGGAATCTGCAGGCCCTGATGAGCTGTTTTTT. Translation: CASSLESAGPDELFF.